Many counts were recorded for the clone carrying this TCR beta chain. These data come from a study of T cells in Graves' hyperthyroidism and ophthalmopathy. RNA transcripts were the template for amplifying TCR beta CDR3 regions. HTBI primers were the set used in a first-round RT-PCR of the TCR CDR3. TCRdb used MiXCR to reprocess the multiplex PCR reads, holding one entry per CDR3 protein. The sample shows 250,000 to 300,000 distinct CDR3 sequences, roughly 13% of them seen only once. Sequenced sample: blood. This sequence was found in a woman aged 25 to 39 with Graves' hyperthyroidism that later progressed to Graves' ophthalmopathy.

This CDR3 reads CASSPLTSGGLILNQPQHF. As DNA, the CDR3 is TGTGCCAGCAGTCCCCTGACCTCAGGGGGCCTGATCCTCAATCAGCCCCAGCATTTT. The V call is TRBV28, the J call TRBJ1-5; 8 nucleotides line up with TRBD1. Trimming took 5 bases from V and 3 from J; bases not matched to a gene: 18. Germline V gene sequence: CDR1 MDHEN, CDR2 SYDVKM. The CDR3 has 19 amino acids.